The entry that follows covers one T cell receptor (beta chain) sequence. This clonotype showed up many times. Its cognate antigen has yet to be identified. No clone much larger than this one lies a single base away; base qualities are absent. The data originate from a study of response to subunit inactivated influenza vaccine (dated by TCRdb to the late 2010s). With respect to the entire study: The study used deep quantitative T cell receptor repertoire profiling to track responses to a trivalent subunit inactivated influenza vaccine.

The library was made by RT-PCR. These reads were obtained on an Illumina HiSeq 2500. TCRdb trimmed the raw reads at Q25, called clones with MiXCR and kept productive beta chains. Entries are consolidated by CDR3 protein sequence, retaining the most common genes and DNA. For this sample the table gives about 240,000 distinct CDR3 sequences, of which 12% were detected only once. The ten largest clones capture 7.8% of the sample. The study at large found these results: The authors suggested that each seasonal influenza vaccination may recruit only a limited number of new T cells.

This sample comprised non-naive T cells sorted from PBMCs, obtained 14 to 15 days before vaccination. The meaning of the sample's cell subset or site label: memory T cell fraction. The clonotype was recovered from a man aged 50 to 59 who received an inactivated influenza vaccine. Donor details come from another sample of the same person, matched by shared clones.

The nucleotide sequence is given as TGTGCCAGCAGCTTGGCCCACAATCAGCCCCAGCATTTT. Translated, it reads CASSLAHNQPQHF. Recombination connected TRBV11-1 to TRBJ1-5, with the D gene uncertain. Spanning cysteine to phenylalanine, the CDR3 consists of 13 amino acids. Solely the CDR3 DNA is kept, with 39 bases framed from the first base. The germline V gene (reference sequence) supplies CDR1 SGHAT and CDR2 FQDESV. V loses 3 bases, J loses 3 bases, and the germline ends lie 6 bases apart.